Here is one T cell receptor beta chain with its context. Its antigen is not identified. The V and J ends lost 3 bases and 10 bases respectively, with 19 bases between them. There are 15 residues in the CDR3. From germline, CDR1 is MDHEN and CDR2 SYDVKM. This entry is derived from a study of blood T cells in healthy people across ages. Next came a second PCR, run for about 7 to 12 cycles, which used a sample-barcoded 5' primer along with a J-beta primer mix. One entry per CDR3 protein, called by TCRdb with MiXCR from the 5' RACE reads. The sample carries roughly 2 million distinct CDR3 sequences, about 50% recorded once. Study results and caveats: Strong correlation was found linking TCR beta diversity to naive T cell percentage.

The V gene is TRBV28, the J gene TRBJ2-1; D is possibly TRBD1 (6 bases). The source material was blood. This clonotype was obtained from a woman aged 40 to 55 in good health. The CDR3 is CASSFPGQRDYEQFF. CDR3 bases: TGTGCCAGCAGTTTCCCGGGACAACGAGACTACGAGCAGTTCTTC.